Presented here are 9 T cell receptor beta chains from one specimen sequenced in a study of blood T cells in healthy people across ages. PCR was performed a second time for about 7 to 12 cycles using a sample-barcoded 5' primer and a J-beta primer mix. From the 5' RACE reads, TCRdb called clonotypes with MiXCR, one entry per CDR3 protein. The table has approximately 1,100,000 distinct CDR3 sequences, more than 40% seen once; the top ten hold approximately 17%. The sequenced material came from blood. These receptors were collected from a woman aged 55-70 years in good health.

The chain links TRBV28 to TRBJ2-6; D remains unclear. V was clipped by 5 bases and J by 2 bases, with 10 bases between them. This CDR3 is 15 amino acids long. Looked up from germline, CDR1 is MDHEN and CDR2 is SYDVKM. The chain's CDR3 is CASSAPTTGANVLTF. CDR3 in DNA: TGTGCCAGCAGTGCCCCCACGACTGGGGCCAACGTCCTGACTTTC.

This clonotype was recorded a few times. V gene TRBV3-1 combines with J gene TRBJ2-2; possibly TRBD1 for D (5 bases). Trimming shortened V by 3 bases and J by 4 bases, and 12 bases separated the two germline ends. CDR1 and CDR2 from the germline V gene are LGHDT and YNNKEL (reference sequence). The CDR3 runs 15 residues. CDR3 loop: CASSHGHLRTGELFF. The CDR3 DNA follows: TGTGCCAGCAGCCACGGACATTTACGCACCGGGGAGCTGTTTTTT. Together with reference TRBV3-1 and TRBJ2-2, the CDR3 gives the full variable domain: DTAVSQTPKYLVTQMGNDKSIKCEQNLGHDTMYWYKQDSKKFLKIMFSYNNKELIINETVPNRFSPKSPDKAHLNLHINSLELGDSAVYFCASSHGHLRTGELFFGEGSRLTVL.

J is TRBJ2-1 and V is TRBV9, with 7 bases fitting TRBD2. The CDR3 contains 16 residues. Germline CDR1 reads SGDLS; CDR2 reads YYNGEE. The trim removed 0 bases at V and 7 bases at J, leaving 10 bases unmatched. CDR3 DNA: TGTGCCAGCAGCGTAGGTGGCACTAGCGCGCTGAATGAGCAGTTCTTC. Translation: CASSVGGTSALNEQFF.

This clonotype occurred a few times. The germline gene is not matched at one end of the junction; a read error may be the cause. The V and J genes are TRBV2 and TRBJ2-7; TRBD2 matches 13 bases. Matching the DNA end better, TRBJ2-5 makes the J call doubtful. The germline V gene has CDR1 SNHLY and CDR2 FYNNEI. The CDR3 covers 16 residues. This chain's CDR3 is CASRGTSGRVQGTQYF. CDR3 sequence (DNA): TGTGCCAGCAGGGGTACTAGCGGGAGGGTGCAAGGGACCCAGTACTTC.

The V call is TRBV18, the J call TRBJ2-1; D is perhaps TRBD1 or TRBD2 (6 bases each). The V and J ends lost 5 bases and 12 bases respectively, with 20 bases between them. The CDR3 totals 14 residues. Germline CDR1 reads KGHSH; CDR2 reads LQKENI. Written as DNA, the CDR3 is TGTGCCAGCTCAGCAGAGCCGGGGGCATCGGGGCAGTTCTTC. This gives the protein CASSAEPGASGQFF.

Comments on this clonotype: At one of its ends the junction is not consistent with the germline gene, which may arise from a read error. This chain links TRBV29-1 with TRBJ2-7, with a tentative D call TRBD2 (6 bases). From germline, CDR1 is SQVTM and CDR2 ANQGSEA. The CDR3 extends over 12 amino acids. This chain's CDR3 is CSVATSSDEQYF. DNA of the CDR3: TGCAGCGTTGCAACTAGCTCCGACGAGCAGTACTTC.

This clonotype was observed a single time. Since a much larger clone is just one base distant, this may be a read error. The rearrangement links TRBV20-1 to TRBJ2-7; D unclear. V was pared by 0 bases and J by 12 bases, with 12 bases between. CDR1 and CDR2 (germline): DFQATT, SNEGSKA (reference sequence). The CDR3 spans 11 residues. The CDR3: CSARDQLTPYF. CDR3 sequence (DNA): TGCAGTGCTAGAGATCAACTTACCCCGTACTTC.

V is TRBV10-3 and J is TRBJ2-3; maybe TRBD1 (6 bases). V lost 9 bases and J lost 2, with 12 bases in between. CDR3 length: 13 residues. Germline CDR1 is ENHRY and CDR2 is SYGVKD. The CDR3 loop is CAMMDSHTDTQYF. CDR3 sequence (DNA): TGTGCCATGATGGACAGCCACACAGATACGCAGTATTTT.

This clonotype was seen a single time. The CDR3 bases are TGTGCCAGCTCACAGTCAGAAGAGACCCAGTACTTC. This gives the protein CASSQSEETQYF. V gene TRBV18 combines with J gene TRBJ2-5; D is undetermined. Germline CDR1 reads KGHSH; CDR2 reads LQKENI. The ends were cut back, 4 bases at V and 3 bases at J, with 6 bases in the middle. The length of the CDR3 is 12 residues.